Described below is a single T cell receptor beta chain sequence and its context. The record originates from a study of blood T cell repertoires in COVID-19. Germline CDR1 reads MNHEY; CDR2 reads SMNVEV (reference sequence). This CDR3 contains 15 residues. V shed 5 bases, J shed 0 bases, and the junction held 4 bases outside the gene matches. Only in-frame clones appear in the TCRdb table, and some are missing; sequencing was by immunoSEQ multiplex PCR. This table holds roughly 350,000 clones, roughly 90% found once. Sequencing was done on a sample of PBMCs or T cells enriched from blood (not recorded which). V usage is TRBV27 and J usage is TRBJ2-5; 9 positions match TRBD1. The receptor was isolated from a woman aged 25 to 39 who had recovered from COVID-19. CDR3 region: CASSTGTGYQETQYF. The CDR3 bases are TGTGCCAGCAGTACCGGGACAGGGTACCAAGAGACCCAGTACTTC.